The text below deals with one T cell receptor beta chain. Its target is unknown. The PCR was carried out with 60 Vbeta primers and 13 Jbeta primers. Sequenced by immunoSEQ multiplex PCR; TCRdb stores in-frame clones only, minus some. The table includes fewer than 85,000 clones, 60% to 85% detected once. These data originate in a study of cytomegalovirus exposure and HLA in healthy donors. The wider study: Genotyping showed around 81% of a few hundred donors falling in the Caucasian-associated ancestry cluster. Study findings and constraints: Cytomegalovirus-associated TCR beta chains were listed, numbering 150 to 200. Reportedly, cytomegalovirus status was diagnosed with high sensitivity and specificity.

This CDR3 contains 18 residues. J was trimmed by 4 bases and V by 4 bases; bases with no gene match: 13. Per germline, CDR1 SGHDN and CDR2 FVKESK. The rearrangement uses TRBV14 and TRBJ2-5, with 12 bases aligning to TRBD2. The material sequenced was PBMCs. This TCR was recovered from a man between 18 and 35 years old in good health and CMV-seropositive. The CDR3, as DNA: TGTGCCAGCAGCCGCGAACGCCGACTAGCGGGAGTTCGAGAGACCCAGTACTTC. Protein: CASSRERRLAGVRETQYF.